This T cell receptor (beta chain) comes out of a study of neurological immune-mediated disorders. Libraries used 2 million unsorted PBMCs kept frozen in RNAlater. With 10-nucleotide random UMIs included, cDNA was synthesized by 5'RACE. MiXCR was run by TCRdb on the 5' RACE reads, yielding one entry per CDR3 protein. Of tens of thousands of distinct CDR3 sequences in the sample, about 10% are singletons; the top ten hold about 2%. This CDR3 region has 17 residues. In germline, CDR1 is MNHEY, CDR2 SVGAGI. Trimming removed 4 bases from V and 0 bases from J, with 18 bases in between. Overall study results and limits: Whereas HTLV-1-associated myelopathy showed the most TCR clonal expansion, multiple sclerosis showed the least, with levels below those of healthy controls. Private repertoires in all groups were suggested by the absence of shared CDR3 amino acid sequences among expanded clones across subjects.

This clonotype was seen many times. Its antigen is still unknown. The source of this sequence is a man in his 60s in good health. The sequencing input was PBMCs. This chain connects TRBV6-5 to TRBJ1-1, with D possibly matching TRBD1 (6 bases). CDR3 in amino acids: CASSFQGGGAMNTEAFF. The CDR3 coding sequence is TGTGCCAGCAGTTTTCAAGGGGGGGGCGCCATGAACACTGAAGCTTTCTTT.